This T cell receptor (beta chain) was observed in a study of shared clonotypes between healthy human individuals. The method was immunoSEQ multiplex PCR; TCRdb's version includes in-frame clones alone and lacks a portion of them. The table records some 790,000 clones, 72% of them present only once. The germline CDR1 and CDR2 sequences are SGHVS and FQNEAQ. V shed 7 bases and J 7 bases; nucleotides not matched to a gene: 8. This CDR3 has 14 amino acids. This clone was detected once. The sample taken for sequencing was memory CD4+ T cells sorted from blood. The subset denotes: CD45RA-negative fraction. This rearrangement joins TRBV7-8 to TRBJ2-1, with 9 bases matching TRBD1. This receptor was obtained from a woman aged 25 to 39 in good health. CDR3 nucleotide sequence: TGTGCCAGCACCGGGACAGGGAAGGGAAATGAGCAGTTCTTC. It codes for CASTGTGKGNEQFF.